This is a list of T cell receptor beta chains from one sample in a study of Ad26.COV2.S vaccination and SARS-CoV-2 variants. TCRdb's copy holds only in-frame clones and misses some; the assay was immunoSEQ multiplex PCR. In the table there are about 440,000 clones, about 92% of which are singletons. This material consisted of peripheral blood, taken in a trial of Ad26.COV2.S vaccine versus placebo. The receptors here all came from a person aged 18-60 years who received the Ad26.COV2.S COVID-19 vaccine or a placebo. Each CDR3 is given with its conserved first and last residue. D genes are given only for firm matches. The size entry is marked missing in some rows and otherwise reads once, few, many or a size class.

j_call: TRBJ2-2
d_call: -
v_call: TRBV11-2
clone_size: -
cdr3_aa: CASSDGKGGHTGELFF
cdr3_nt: TGTGCCAGCAGCGACGGAAAGGGGGGCCACACCGGGGAGCTGTTTTTT

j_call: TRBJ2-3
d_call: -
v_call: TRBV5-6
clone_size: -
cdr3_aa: CASSSGTSTDTQYF
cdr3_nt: TGTGCCAGCAGCTCCGGGACTAGCACAGATACGCAGTATTTT

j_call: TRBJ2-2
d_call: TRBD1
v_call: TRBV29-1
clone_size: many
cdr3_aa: CSVERDRGGATGELFF
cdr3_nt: TGCAGCGTTGAGAGGGACAGGGGTGGGGCCACCGGGGAGCTGTTTTTT

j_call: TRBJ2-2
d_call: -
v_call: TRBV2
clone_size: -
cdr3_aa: CASRIAGVTGELFF
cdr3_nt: TGTGCCAGCAGAATCGCAGGGGTCACCGGGGAGCTGTTTTTT

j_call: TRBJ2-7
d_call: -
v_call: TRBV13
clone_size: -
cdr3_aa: CASSVGSSYEQYF
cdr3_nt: TGTGCCAGCAGCGTAGGAAGCTCCTACGAGCAGTACTTC

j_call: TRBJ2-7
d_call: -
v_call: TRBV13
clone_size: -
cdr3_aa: CASSLTGGNTYEQYF
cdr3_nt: TGTGCCAGCAGCTTAACTGGCGGGAATACGTACGAGCAGTACTTC

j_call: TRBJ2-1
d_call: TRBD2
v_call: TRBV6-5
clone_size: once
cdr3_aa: CASSSGLAVYNEQFF
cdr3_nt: TGTGCCAGCAGTTCCGGACTAGCGGTATACAATGAGCAGTTCTTC

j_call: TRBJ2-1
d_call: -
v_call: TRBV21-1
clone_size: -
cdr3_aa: CASRSRGSYPSYNEQFF
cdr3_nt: TGTGCCAGCAGATCCAGGGGGAGTTACCCCTCCTACAATGAGCAGTTCTTC

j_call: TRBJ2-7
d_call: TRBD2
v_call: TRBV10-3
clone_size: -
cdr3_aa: CAISEYGAGGGEQYF
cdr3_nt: TGTGCCATCAGTGAGTATGGAGCGGGAGGCGGCGAGCAGTACTTC

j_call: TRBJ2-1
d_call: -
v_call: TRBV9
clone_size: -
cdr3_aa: CASSVDPTGVNEQFF
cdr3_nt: TGTGCCAGCAGCGTGGACCCTACGGGGGTTAATGAGCAGTTCTTC

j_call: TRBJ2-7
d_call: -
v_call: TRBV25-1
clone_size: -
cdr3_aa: CASSDPGRSEQYF
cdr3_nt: TGTGCCAGCAGTGACCCCGGCAGGAGCGAGCAGTACTTC

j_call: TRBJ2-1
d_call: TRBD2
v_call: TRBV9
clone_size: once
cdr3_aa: CASSAWTSGPSSYNEQFF
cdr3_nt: TGTGCCAGCAGCGCCTGGACTAGCGGCCCCAGCTCCTACAATGAGCAGTTCTTC

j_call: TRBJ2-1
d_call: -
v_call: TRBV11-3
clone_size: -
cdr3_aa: CASSLGDRGGNEQFF
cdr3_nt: TGTGCCAGCAGCTTAGGGGATCGAGGGGGGAATGAGCAGTTCTTC

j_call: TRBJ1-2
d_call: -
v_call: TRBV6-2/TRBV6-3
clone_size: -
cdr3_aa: CASSYPQNGYTF
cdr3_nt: TGTGCCAGCAGTTACCCACAGAATGGCTACACCTTC

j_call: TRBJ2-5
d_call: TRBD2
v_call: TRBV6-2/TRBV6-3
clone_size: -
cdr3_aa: CASSYISSGRKTQYF
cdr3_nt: TGTGCCAGCAGTTACATTTCTAGCGGGAGAAAGACCCAGTACTTC

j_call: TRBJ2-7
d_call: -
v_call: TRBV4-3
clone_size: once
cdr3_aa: CASSQDRGPFYEQYF
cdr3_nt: TGCGCCAGCAGCCAAGATAGGGGCCCTTTCTACGAGCAGTACTTC

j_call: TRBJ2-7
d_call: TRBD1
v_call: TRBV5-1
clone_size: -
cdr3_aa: CASSLRDRVNEQYF
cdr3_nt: TGCGCCAGCAGCTTGCGCGACAGGGTGAACGAGCAGTACTTC

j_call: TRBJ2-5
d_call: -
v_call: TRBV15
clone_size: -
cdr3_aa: CATSRGLLASYQETQYF
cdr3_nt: TGTGCCACCAGCAGAGGCCTCCTAGCGAGTTACCAAGAGACCCAGTACTTC

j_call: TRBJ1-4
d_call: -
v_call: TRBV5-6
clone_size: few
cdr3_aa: CASTIGVGGNEKLFF
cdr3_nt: TGTGCCAGCACCATTGGGGTAGGGGGTAATGAAAAACTGTTTTTT

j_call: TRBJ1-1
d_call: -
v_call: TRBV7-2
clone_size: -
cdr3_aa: CASSLGAYTEAFF
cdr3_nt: TGTGCCAGCAGCTTAGGCGCGTACACTGAAGCTTTCTTT

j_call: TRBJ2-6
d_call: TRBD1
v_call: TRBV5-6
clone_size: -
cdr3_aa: CASSIMTGVGANVLTF
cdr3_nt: TGTGCCAGCAGCATTATGACAGGGGTTGGGGCCAACGTCCTGACTTTC

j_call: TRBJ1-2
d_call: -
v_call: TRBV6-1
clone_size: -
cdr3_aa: CASSEGTALYGYTF
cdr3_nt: TGTGCCAGCAGTGAAGGGACAGCCCTCTATGGCTACACCTTC

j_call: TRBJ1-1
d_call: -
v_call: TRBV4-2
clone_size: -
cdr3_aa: CASSQDSRLGEAFF
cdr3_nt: TGTGCCAGCAGCCAAGATAGCAGGTTGGGTGAAGCTTTCTTT

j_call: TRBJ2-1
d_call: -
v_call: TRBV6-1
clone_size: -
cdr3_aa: CASSDPFETEQFF
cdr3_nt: TGTGCCAGCAGTGATCCTTTTGAGACAGAGCAGTTCTTC

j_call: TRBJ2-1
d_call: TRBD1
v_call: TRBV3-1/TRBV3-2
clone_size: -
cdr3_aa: CASSFGTATNEQFF
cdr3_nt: TGTGCCAGCAGTTTTGGGACAGCTACCAATGAGCAGTTCTTC

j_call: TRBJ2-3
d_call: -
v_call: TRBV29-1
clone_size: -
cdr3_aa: CSVEDRGGFTDTQYF
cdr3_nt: TGCAGCGTTGAAGACAGGGGAGGATTCACAGATACGCAGTATTTT

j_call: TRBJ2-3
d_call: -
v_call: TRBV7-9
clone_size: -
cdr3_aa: CASSLDQGRTDTQYF
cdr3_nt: TGTGCCAGCAGCTTAGATCAGGGGAGGACAGATACGCAGTATTTT

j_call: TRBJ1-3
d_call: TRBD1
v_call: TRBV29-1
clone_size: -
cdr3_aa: CSASDRGGAGNTIYF
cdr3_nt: TGCAGCGCTTCGGACAGGGGAGGTGCTGGAAACACCATATATTTT

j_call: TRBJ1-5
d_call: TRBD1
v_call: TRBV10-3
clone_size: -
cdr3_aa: CAISGDRGNQPQHF
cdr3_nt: TGTGCCATCAGCGGAGACAGGGGCAATCAGCCCCAGCATTTT

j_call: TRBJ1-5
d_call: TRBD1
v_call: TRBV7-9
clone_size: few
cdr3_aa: CASSWTGDQPQHF
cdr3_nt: TGTGCCAGCAGCTGGACAGGGGATCAGCCCCAGCATTTT

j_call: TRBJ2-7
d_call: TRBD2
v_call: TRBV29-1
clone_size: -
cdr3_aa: CSVRGQTSGSVPANEQYF
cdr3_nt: TGCAGCGTCAGGGGGCAGACTAGCGGGAGCGTCCCCGCCAACGAGCAGTACTTC

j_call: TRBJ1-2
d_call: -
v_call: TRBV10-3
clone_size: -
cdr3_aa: CAISESDTLRDYGYTF
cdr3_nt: TGTGCCATCAGTGAGTCCGACACCTTGAGGGACTATGGCTACACCTTC

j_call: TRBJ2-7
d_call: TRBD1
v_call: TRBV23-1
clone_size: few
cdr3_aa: CASSQRQGWSYEQYF
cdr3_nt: TGCGCCAGCAGTCAAAGACAGGGATGGTCCTACGAGCAGTACTTC

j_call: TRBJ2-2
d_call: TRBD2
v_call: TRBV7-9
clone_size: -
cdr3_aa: CASRSGITNTGELFF
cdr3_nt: TGTGCCAGCAGAAGCGGGATAACGAACACCGGGGAGCTGTTTTTT

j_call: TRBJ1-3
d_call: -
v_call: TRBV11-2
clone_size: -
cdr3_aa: CASSRQPDYPGNTIYF
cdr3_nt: TGTGCCAGCAGCCGTCAACCGGACTACCCTGGAAACACCATATATTTT

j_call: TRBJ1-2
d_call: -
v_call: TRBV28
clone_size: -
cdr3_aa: CASFGSGARGGYTF
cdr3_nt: TGTGCCAGCTTTGGTTCGGGGGCTCGTGGTGGCTACACCTTC

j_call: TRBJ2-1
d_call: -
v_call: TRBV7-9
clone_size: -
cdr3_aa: CASSYVDEQFF
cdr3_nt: TGTGCCAGCAGCTACGTTGATGAGCAGTTCTTC

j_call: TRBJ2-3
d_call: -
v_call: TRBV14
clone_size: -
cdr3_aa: CASSQGNTDTQYF
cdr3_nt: TGTGCCAGCAGCCAAGGCAACACAGATACGCAGTATTTT

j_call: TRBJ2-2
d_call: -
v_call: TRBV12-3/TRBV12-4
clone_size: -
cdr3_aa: CASSWWAGELFF
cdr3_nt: TGTGCCAGCAGTTGGTGGGCCGGGGAGCTGTTTTTT

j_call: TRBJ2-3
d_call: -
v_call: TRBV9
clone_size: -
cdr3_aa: CASSPVVGTTDTQYF
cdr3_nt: TGTGCCAGCAGCCCCGTGGTGGGAACCACAGATACGCAGTATTTT

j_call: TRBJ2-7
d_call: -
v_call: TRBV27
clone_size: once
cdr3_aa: CASSLSPDGAYEQYF
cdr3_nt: TGTGCCAGCAGTTTATCTCCGGACGGTGCCTACGAGCAGTACTTC

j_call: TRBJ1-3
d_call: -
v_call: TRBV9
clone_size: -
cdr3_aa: CASSEQSSGNTIYF
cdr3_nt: TGTGCCAGCAGCGAACAGAGCTCTGGAAACACCATATATTTT

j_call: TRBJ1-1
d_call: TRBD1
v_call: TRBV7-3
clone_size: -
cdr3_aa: CASSVGTEGTEAFF
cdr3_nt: TGTGCCAGCAGCGTTGGGACAGAAGGAACTGAAGCTTTCTTT

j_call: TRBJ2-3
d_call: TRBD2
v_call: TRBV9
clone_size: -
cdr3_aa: CASSVSSGRTDTQYF
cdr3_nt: TGTGCCAGCAGCGTATCTAGCGGGCGCACAGATACGCAGTATTTT

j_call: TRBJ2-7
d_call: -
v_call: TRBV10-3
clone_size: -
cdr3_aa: CAISGPPRPGTEQYF
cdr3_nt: TGTGCCATCAGTGGACCACCTAGGCCGGGTACCGAGCAGTACTTC

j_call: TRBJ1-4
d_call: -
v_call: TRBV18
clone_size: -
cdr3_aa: CASSEMLNEKLFF
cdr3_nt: TGTGCCAGCTCAGAAATGCTGAATGAAAAACTGTTTTTT

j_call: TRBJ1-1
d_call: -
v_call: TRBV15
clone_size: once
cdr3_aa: CATSRRKGGGTEAFF
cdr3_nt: TGTGCCACCAGCAGAAGGAAGGGGGGAGGCACTGAAGCTTTCTTT

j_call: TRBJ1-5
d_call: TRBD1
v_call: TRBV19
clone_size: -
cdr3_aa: CASSSHRGKSNQPQHF
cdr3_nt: TGTGCCAGTAGTTCCCACAGGGGGAAGAGCAATCAGCCCCAGCATTTT

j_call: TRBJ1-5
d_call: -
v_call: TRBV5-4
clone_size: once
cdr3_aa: CASSLGGEGSNQPQHF
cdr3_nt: TGTGCCAGCAGCTTGGGAGGGGAGGGGAGCAATCAGCCCCAGCATTTT

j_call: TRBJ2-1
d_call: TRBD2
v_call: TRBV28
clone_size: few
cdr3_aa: CASSLNAGRSGNEQFF
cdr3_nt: TGTGCCAGCAGTTTAAATGCCGGGAGGTCGGGGAATGAGCAGTTCTTC

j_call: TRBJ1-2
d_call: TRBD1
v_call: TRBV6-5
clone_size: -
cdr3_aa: CATRQGILGYTF
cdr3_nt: TGTGCCACCCGACAGGGAATCCTTGGATACACCTTC

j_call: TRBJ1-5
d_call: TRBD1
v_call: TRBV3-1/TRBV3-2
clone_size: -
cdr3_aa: CASSQSDRGRDQPQHF
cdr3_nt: TGTGCCAGCAGCCAATCCGACAGGGGCCGTGATCAGCCCCAGCATTTT

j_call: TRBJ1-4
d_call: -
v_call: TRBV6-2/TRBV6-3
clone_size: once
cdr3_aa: CASSSPAGANEKLFF
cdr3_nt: TGTGCCAGCAGCTCCCCGGCAGGGGCTAATGAAAAACTGTTTTTT

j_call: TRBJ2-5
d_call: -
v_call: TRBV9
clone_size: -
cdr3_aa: CASSSTLGETQYF
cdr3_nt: TGTGCCAGCAGCTCAACCCTAGGGGAGACCCAGTACTTC

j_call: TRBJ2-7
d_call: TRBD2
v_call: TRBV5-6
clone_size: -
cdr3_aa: CASSLVREGLAGYEQYF
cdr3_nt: TGTGCCAGCAGCTTGGTAAGGGAGGGACTAGCGGGATACGAGCAGTACTTC

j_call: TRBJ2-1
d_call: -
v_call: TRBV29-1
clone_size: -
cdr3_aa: CSVPGTPGQFF
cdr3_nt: TGCAGCGTCCCTGGGACCCCGGGGCAGTTCTTC

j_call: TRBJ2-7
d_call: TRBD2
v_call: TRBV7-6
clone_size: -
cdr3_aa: CASSETLAGGFEQYF
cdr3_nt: TGTGCCAGCAGCGAGACGCTAGCGGGAGGTTTCGAGCAGTACTTC

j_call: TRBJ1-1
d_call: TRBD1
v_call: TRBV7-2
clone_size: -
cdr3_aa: CASSQGTGGTEAFF
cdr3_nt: TGTGCCAGCAGCCAAGGGACAGGGGGCACTGAAGCTTTCTTT

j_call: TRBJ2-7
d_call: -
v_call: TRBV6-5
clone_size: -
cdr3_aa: CASSGSWTYEQYF
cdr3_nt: TGTGCCAGCAGCGGGAGCTGGACCTACGAGCAGTACTTC

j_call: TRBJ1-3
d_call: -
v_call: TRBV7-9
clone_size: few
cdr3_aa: CASSLRTAGNTIYF
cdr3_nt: TGTGCCAGCAGCTTACGGACAGCGGGGAACACCATATATTTT